This T cell receptor (beta chain) is from a study of blood T cell repertoires in COVID-19. Study overall: COVID-19 samples collected from the United States, Italy and Spain covered acute and convalescent phases. T cells, B-cell-depleted T cells, or PBMCs supplied cDNA or gDNA.

Trimming shortened V by 4 bases and J by 11 bases, and 12 bases separated the two germline ends. This CDR3 has 13 residues. Germline V gene lookup returns CDR1 SNHLY and CDR2 FYNNEI. Method: immunoSEQ multiplex PCR; TCRdb's copy keeps in-frame clones and lacks some. This table holds around 120,000 clones, 70% to 85% found once. The genes are TRBV2 and TRBJ1-6; D may be TRBD1 (5 bases). The TCR was taken from a man in his fifties or sixties with acute or convalescent COVID-19. The specimen was peripheral blood. CDR3 sequence (DNA): TGTGCCAGCAGTGCCCCAGGGAAGGCACCCCTCCACTTT. This codes for CASSAPGKAPLHF.